This TCR beta chain was found in a study of shared clonotypes between healthy human individuals. Findings and caveats of the study: Across a few donors, naive CD4 shared 5% to 6%, naive CD8 more than 3%, memory CD4 roughly 2.4%, memory CD8 around 0.36%.

The CDR3 runs to 12 residues. Germline CDR1 and CDR2: MNHNS and SASEGT. Trimming removed 10 bases at V and 6 bases at J, with 16 bases between. About this clone itself: Its antigen is as yet unknown.

Repertoires were generated with immunoSEQ multiplex PCR, while TCRdb's copy carries only in-frame clones and drops some. The sample has about 340,000 clones, about 73% seen once. The rearrangement links TRBV6-1 to TRBJ2-7, with a possible D match to TRBD2 (5 bases). The sample taken for sequencing was memory CD4+ T cells sorted from blood. Sample subset: CD45RA-negative fraction. The clonotype originates from a man in his thirties or forties in good health. In nucleotides, the CDR3 is TGTGCCACCTCGTGGAGGTCTAGCGAGCAGTACTTC. It translates to CATSWRSSEQYF.